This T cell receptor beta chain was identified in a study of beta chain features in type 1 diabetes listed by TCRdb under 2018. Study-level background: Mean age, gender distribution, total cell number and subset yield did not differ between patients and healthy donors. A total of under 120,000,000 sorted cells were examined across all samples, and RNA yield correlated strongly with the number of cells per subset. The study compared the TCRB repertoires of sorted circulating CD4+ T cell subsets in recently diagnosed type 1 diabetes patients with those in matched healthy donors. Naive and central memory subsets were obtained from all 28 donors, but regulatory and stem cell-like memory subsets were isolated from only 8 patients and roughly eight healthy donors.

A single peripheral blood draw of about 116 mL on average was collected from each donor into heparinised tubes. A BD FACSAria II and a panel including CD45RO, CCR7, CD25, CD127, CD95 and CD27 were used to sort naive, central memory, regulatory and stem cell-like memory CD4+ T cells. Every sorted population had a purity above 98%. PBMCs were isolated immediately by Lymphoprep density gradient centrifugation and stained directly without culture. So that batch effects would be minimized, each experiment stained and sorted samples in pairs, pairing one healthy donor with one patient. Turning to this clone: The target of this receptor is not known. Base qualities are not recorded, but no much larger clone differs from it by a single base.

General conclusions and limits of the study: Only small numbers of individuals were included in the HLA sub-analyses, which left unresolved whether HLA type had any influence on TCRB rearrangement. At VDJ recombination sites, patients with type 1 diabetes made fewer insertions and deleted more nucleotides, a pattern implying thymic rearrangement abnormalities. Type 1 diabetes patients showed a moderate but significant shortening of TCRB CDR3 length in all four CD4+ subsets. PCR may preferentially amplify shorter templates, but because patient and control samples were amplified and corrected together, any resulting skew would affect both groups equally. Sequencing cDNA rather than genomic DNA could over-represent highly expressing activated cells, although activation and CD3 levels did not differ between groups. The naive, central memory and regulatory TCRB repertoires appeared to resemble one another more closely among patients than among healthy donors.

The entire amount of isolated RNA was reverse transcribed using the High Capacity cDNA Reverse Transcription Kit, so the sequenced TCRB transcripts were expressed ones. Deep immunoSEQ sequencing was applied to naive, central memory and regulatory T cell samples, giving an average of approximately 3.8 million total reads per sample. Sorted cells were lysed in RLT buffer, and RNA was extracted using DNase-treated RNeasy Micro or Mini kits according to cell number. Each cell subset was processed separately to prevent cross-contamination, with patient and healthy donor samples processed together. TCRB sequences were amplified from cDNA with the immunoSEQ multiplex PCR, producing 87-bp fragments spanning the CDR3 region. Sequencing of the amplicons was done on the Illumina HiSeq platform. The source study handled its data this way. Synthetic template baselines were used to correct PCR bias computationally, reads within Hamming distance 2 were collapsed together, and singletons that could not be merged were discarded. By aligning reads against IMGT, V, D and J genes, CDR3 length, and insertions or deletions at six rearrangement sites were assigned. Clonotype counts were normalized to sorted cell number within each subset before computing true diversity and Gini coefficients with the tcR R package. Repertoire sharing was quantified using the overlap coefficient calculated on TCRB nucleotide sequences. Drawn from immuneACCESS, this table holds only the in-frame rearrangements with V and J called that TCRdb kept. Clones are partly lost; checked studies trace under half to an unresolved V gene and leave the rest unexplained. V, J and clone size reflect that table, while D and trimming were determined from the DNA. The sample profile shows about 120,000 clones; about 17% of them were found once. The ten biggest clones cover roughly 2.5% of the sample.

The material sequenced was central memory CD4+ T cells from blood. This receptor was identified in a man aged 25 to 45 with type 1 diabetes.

CDR3 protein: CASSESVPGNTIYF. The nucleotide sequence reads TGTGCCAGCAGTGAGAGTGTTCCTGGAAACACCATATATTTT. The sequence links TRBV6-1 to TRBJ1-3; the D gene identity is not certain. The V end loses 3 bases and the J end loses 2 bases, and a stretch of 8 bases separates them. From a lookup of the germline V gene, CDR1 and CDR2 are MNHNS and SASEGT. The CDR3, from cysteine to phenylalanine, totals 14 residues. Only the CDR3 part of the read is kept: 42 bases, read in frame from the first base.